One and the same sample provided the 21 T cell receptor beta chains below, sequenced in a study of shared T cell receptors in the human thymus. The method was immunoSEQ multiplex PCR; TCRdb's version includes in-frame clones alone and lacks a portion of them. In the table there are 650,000 to 950,000 clones, 70% to 90% of which are singletons. This same sample was also part of a study on human thymus T cells.

Sequencing was carried out using thymocytes. These receptor sequences come from a girl less than two years old with a congenital heart defect.

This clone was seen a single time. The chain couples TRBV15 to TRBJ1-2, with no clear D. CDR1 and CDR2 from the germline V gene are LNHNV and YYDKDF (reference sequence). This CDR3 is built from 15 residues. Trimming shortened V by 1 base and J by 4 bases, and 13 bases separated the two germline ends. For the CDR3, the DNA is TGTGCCACCAGCAGAGGCCTCGGGTTTGTCTATGGCTACACCTTC. Translation: CATSRGLGFVYGYTF.

The gene calls are TRBV9 and TRBJ2-5, with no clear D. Germline V gives CDR1 SGDLS, CDR2 YYNGEE. This CDR3 has 14 amino acids. Trimming took 5 bases from V and 2 from J, leaving 13 bases between them. CDR3 in DNA: TGTGCCAGCAGTCCCTACCCCCGACAAGAGACCCAGTACTTC. Translating gives CASSPYPRQETQYF.

The J gene is TRBJ1-1, the V gene TRBV4-1; TRBD1 matches at 8 bases. The CDR3 has 16 amino acids. CDR1 is MGHRA and CDR2 is YSYEKL in the germline V gene. J was trimmed by 1 base and V by 4 bases; bases with no gene match: 8. CDR3 nucleotides: TGCGCCAGCAGCCCCCAGGGGGCCGCAGAGAACACTGAAGCTTTCTTT. Protein product: CASSPQGAAENTEAFF.

The rearrangement links TRBV7-2 to TRBJ2-5; D is possibly TRBD2 (6 bases). This CDR3 is built from 14 residues. CDR1 SGHTA and CDR2 FQGNSA come from the germline V gene. Trimming removed 2 bases at V and 5 bases at J, with 12 bases between. The CDR3 loop reads CASSLMGGEETQYF. The CDR3 DNA is TGTGCCAGCAGCTTAATGGGCGGGGAGGAGACCCAGTACTTC.

This rearrangement joins TRBV4-3 to TRBJ1-3; D is ambiguous. This CDR3 is built from 19 residues. Germline values: CDR1 LGHNA, CDR2 YSLEER. Deletions cut 3 bases from V and 4 bases from J, with 25 bases between. CDR3 amino acids: CASSQKVIEGRPGGNTIYF. CDR3 nucleotides: TGCGCCAGCAGCCAGAAGGTGATTGAAGGCCGGCCAGGCGGAAACACCATATATTTT.

This clone was counted a few times. V and J are TRBV28 and TRBJ2-6; D is unresolved. V gave up 6 bases and J gave up 0 bases, with 24 bases separating them. This CDR3 comprises 20 residues. Germline CDR1 MDHEN, CDR2 SYDVKM. CDR3: CASSSTPRSLPSSGANVLTF. The DNA of the CDR3 is TGTGCCAGCAGCTCCACCCCCCGAAGCCTCCCAAGCTCTGGGGCCAACGTCCTGACTTTC.

The gene calls are TRBV5-4 and TRBJ1-2; 9 bases agree with TRBD1. From germline, CDR1 is SGHNT and CDR2 YYREEE (reference sequence). The V and J ends lost 3 bases and 6 bases, in that order; junction bases with no gene match: 3. This CDR3 is 13 amino acids long. CDR3 sequence (DNA): TGTGCCAGCAGCTCCCGACAGGGGGATGGCTACACCTTC. Its translation: CASSSRQGDGYTF.

Note on this clone: This sample includes further DNA sequences coding for the same CDR3. The chain uses TRBV7-6 and TRBJ1-1; D is perhaps TRBD1 (6 bases). Germline CDR1 SGHVS, CDR2 FNYEAQ. The germline V and J ends were trimmed by 1 base and 1 base, with 7 bases remaining between them. CDR3 length: 14 amino acids. In DNA, the CDR3 is TGTGCCAGCAGCTTAGGGACAGAGAACACTGAAGCTTTCTTT. Translation: CASSLGTENTEAFF.

The chain combines TRBV28 with TRBJ1-2; 7 bases line up with TRBD1. The CDR3 has 17 residues. V trimming: 5 bases; J trimming: 1 base; junction bases outside the gene matches: 13. Germline CDR1 reads MDHEN; CDR2 reads SYDVKM. The CDR3 DNA sequence: TGTGCCAGCAGTCCCTTGGGGGGACAGCAAATTAACTATGGCTACACCTTC. Translation: CASSPLGGQQINYGYTF.

This clone was observed a single time. This chain links TRBV18 with TRBJ2-2, with TRBD1 as a possible D gene (5 bases). The CDR3 contains 15 residues. With 3 bases removed from V and 3 bases from J, the gap between germline ends came to 11 bases. Germline-derived CDR1 and CDR2 are KGHSH and LQKENI. In DNA form, the CDR3 reads TGTGCCAGCTCACCGGTCAGGGCTCACACCGGGGAGCTGTTTTTT. This codes for CASSPVRAHTGELFF.

This clone was counted once. The rearrangement links TRBV6-1 to TRBJ2-7, with D perhaps matching TRBD1 (5 bases). The germline V gene has CDR1 MNHNS and CDR2 SASEGT. Trimming cost V 0 bases and J 2 bases, with 5 bases left between them. The CDR3 consists of 13 residues. This CDR3 reads CASSEAGPYEQYF. The CDR3 DNA is TGTGCCAGCAGTGAAGCGGGGCCCTACGAGCAGTACTTC.

Details on this clone: Other DNA sequences of this sample code for an identical CDR3. The V gene is TRBV28, the J gene TRBJ1-2; D perhaps matches TRBD1 (5 bases). The V end lost 5 bases, the J end lost 4 bases, and 11 bases lay between the germline ends. The CDR3 is 13 amino acids. Germline V lookup: CDR1 MDHEN, CDR2 SYDVKM. CDR3 loop: CASSPTATYGYTF. The CDR3 DNA reads TGTGCCAGCAGTCCGACAGCAACCTATGGCTACACCTTC.

The gene calls are TRBV4-2 and TRBJ1-6; 11 bases align to TRBD1. Germline trimming cut 1 base from V and 7 bases from J; bases unmatched to any gene: 9. This CDR3 has 18 residues. Germline assignment: CDR1 LGHNA and CDR2 YNFKEQ. For the CDR3, the DNA is TGTGCCAGCAGCCAAGTTGCGAGGACAGGGGGCGCGAATTCACCCCTCCACTTT. Translating gives CASSQVARTGGANSPLHF.

The chain employs TRBV27 and TRBJ1-5; 7 positions match TRBD1. The CDR3 runs to 14 residues. J lost 5 bases, V lost 4 bases, and 5 bases had no gene match. Per the germline V gene, CDR1 is MNHEY and CDR2 is SMNVEV (reference sequence). This chain's CDR3 is CASSYRQGDQPQHF. In nucleotides, the CDR3 is TGTGCCAGCAGTTATCGACAGGGTGATCAGCCCCAGCATTTT.

The gene calls are TRBV28 and TRBJ1-2; 7 bases fit TRBD1. This CDR3 is 15 amino acids long. CDR1 MDHEN and CDR2 SYDVKM come from the germline V gene. The V segment lost 6 bases and the J segment 8 bases; nucleotides outside the gene matches: 15. The CDR3 sequence: CASSPQTGSAEGYTF. The CDR3 region has the DNA TGTGCCAGCAGCCCCCAGACAGGGAGCGCCGAAGGCTACACCTTC.

The chain links TRBV6-5 to TRBJ2-3; 9 positions match TRBD1. This CDR3 has 14 residues. J was trimmed by 5 bases and V by 6 bases; bases with no gene match: 6. Germline CDR1 MNHEY, CDR2 SVGAGI. The CDR3 loop reads CASSPDRGEDTQYF. The CDR3 DNA reads as TGTGCCAGCAGCCCGGACAGGGGAGAAGATACGCAGTATTTT.

V is TRBV29-1 and J is TRBJ1-4; 8 bases align to TRBD1. This CDR3 region has 14 residues. Germline CDR1 is SQVTM and CDR2 is ANQGSEA. The ends lost 3 bases at V and 8 bases at J; junction bases unmatched: 8. The CDR3 protein is CSVEGDRQNEKLFF. The CDR3, as DNA: TGCAGCGTTGAGGGGGACAGGCAAAACGAAAAACTGTTTTTT.

This clone appeared once. This chain joins TRBV5-6 and TRBJ2-5; 10 nucleotides agree with TRBD1. In germline, CDR1 is SGHDT, CDR2 YYEEEE. The length of the CDR3 is 18 residues. V lost 3 bases to trimming and J lost 2 bases; unmatched junction nucleotides: 13. The CDR3 here is CASSWERRDRGRQETQYF. CDR3 nucleotide sequence: TGTGCCAGCAGCTGGGAGAGACGGGACAGGGGACGTCAAGAGACCCAGTACTTC.

A single count supports this clone. This chain joins TRBV7-2 and TRBJ2-5; 8 nucleotides line up with TRBD1. V lost 4 bases, J lost 0 bases, and 10 bases stayed unmatched. Germline CDR1 and CDR2: SGHTA and FQGNSA. The CDR3 is 17 residues long. The CDR3 here is CASSSTPGQDYQETQYF. Here the CDR3 DNA reads TGTGCCAGCAGCTCTACGCCGGGACAGGATTACCAAGAGACCCAGTACTTC.

The rearrangement uses TRBV5-1 and TRBJ1-3, with 8 bases that match TRBD1. The ends lost 1 base at V and 2 bases at J; junction bases unmatched: 5. The CDR3 has 16 amino acids. The germline CDR1 and CDR2 sequences are SGHRS and YFSETQ. The CDR3 DNA follows: TGCGCCAGCAGCTTGAGTCAGGGGGCGCCTGGAAACACCATATATTTT. Residues: CASSLSQGAPGNTIYF.

The V and J genes are TRBV6-6 and TRBJ1-2; TRBD1 is a possible D gene (5 bases). The V gene lost 2 bases and the J gene lost 4 bases, with 11 bases spanning the gap. The germline V gene encodes CDR1 MNHNY and CDR2 SVGAGI (reference sequence). CDR3 size: 14 residues. The CDR3: CASSYPPGGYGYTF. The CDR3 nucleotides read TGTGCCAGCAGTTACCCCCCGGGGGGCTATGGCTACACCTTC.